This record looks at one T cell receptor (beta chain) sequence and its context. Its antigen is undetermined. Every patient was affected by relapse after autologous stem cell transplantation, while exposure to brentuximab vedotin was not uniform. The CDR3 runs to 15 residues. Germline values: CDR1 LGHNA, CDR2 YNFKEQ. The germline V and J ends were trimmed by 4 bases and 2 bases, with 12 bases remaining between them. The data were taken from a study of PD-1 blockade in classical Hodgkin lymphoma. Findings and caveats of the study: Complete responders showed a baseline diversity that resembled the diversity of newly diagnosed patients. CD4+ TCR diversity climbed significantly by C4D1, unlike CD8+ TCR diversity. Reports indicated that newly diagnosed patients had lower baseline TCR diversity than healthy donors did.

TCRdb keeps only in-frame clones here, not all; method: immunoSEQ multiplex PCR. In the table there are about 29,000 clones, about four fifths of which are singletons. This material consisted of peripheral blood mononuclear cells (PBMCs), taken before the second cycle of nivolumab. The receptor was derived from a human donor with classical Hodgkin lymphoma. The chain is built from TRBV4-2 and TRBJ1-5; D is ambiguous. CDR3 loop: CASSPGVSGNQPQHF. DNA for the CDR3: TGTGCCAGCAGCCCCGGGGTATCGGGCAATCAGCCCCAGCATTTT.